Included here is one T cell receptor beta chain sequence, with context. As yet, its antigen is unknown. TCR beta VDJ and CDR3 profiles were obtained from a genomic DNA template. MiXCR, run by TCRdb on the reads, gives a single entry per CDR3 protein. This table holds over 250,000 distinct CDR3 sequences, 50% to 65% found once. This record comes from a study of CD8+CD57+ T cells in acquired aplastic anemia. Overall study: DNA per sorted CD4+ or CD8+ sample ranged about 0.17 to 27.4 ug, averaging 3.2 ug.

Study outcomes and limitations: Patients and controls had in common 25 to 30 CD8+ CDR3 sequences.

In patients chosen for sequencing, flow cytometry had shown CD8+CD57+ cell expansion. Germline lookup yields CDR1 SGHTS and CDR2 YDEGEE. V shed 0 bases and J shed 4 bases, with 11 bases lying between them. The length of the CDR3 is 14 residues. The sequencing sample was made of sorted CD4+, CD8+, or CD8+CD57+ T cells (not recorded which) from PBMCs. The sequence was collected from a human donor with aplastic anemia. The chain couples TRBV5-8 to TRBJ2-7; D ambiguous. The CDR3 DNA reads as TGTGCCAGCAGCTTGGGACCGGGTTGGTACGAGCAGTACTTC. Amino acid sequence: CASSLGPGWYEQYF.